Listed below are T cell receptor beta chains from one sample, sequenced in a study of human T cells and chemical hapten exposure. TCRdb processed the RACE reads anew with MiXCR; each CDR3 protein has one entry. This table holds about 380,000 distinct CDR3 sequences, approximately 5.1% found once. Material: whole blood, obtained in connection with sensitization to the hapten diphenylcyclopropenone (DPC). These receptors were taken from a woman aged 45-65 years with alopecia areata. Some clones in this sample may be carry-over from other donors' samples. The CDR3 runs from the conserved cysteine through the conserved F or W. A D gene is named only where the DNA matches it firmly. Clone size is shown for a subset of rows, as once, few, many or a class of expanded clone.

v_gene: TRBV30; j_gene: TRBJ2-4; d_gene: TRBD2; abundance: many; CDR3nt: TGTGCCTGGAGTAGCGGGAGGTTTCAGTACTTC; CDR3aa: CAWSSGRFQYF
v_gene: TRBV6-5; j_gene: TRBJ1-1; d_gene: -; abundance: -; CDR3nt: TGTGCCAGCAGTCTCCTAGGGCGGATTGGCACTGAAGCTTTCTTT; CDR3aa: CASSLLGRIGTEAFF
v_gene: TRBV7-8; j_gene: TRBJ1-1; d_gene: -; abundance: few; CDR3nt: TGTGCCAGCACCCTAGCGGGGGGAAGTGAAGCTTTCTTT; CDR3aa: CASTLAGGSEAFF
v_gene: TRBV9; j_gene: TRBJ2-2; d_gene: -; abundance: few; CDR3nt: TGTGCCAGCAGCGTAGGAGACAGGAACACCGGGGAGCTGTTTTTT; CDR3aa: CASSVGDRNTGELFF
v_gene: TRBV2; j_gene: TRBJ2-1; d_gene: -; abundance: many; CDR3nt: TGTGCCAGCTCCGGTAAGGAGCAGTTCTTC; CDR3aa: CASSGKEQFF
v_gene: TRBV7-2; j_gene: TRBJ1-1; d_gene: TRBD1; abundance: many; CDR3nt: TGTGCCAGCAGCCCGACAGGGACTGAAGCTTTCTTT; CDR3aa: CASSPTGTEAFF
v_gene: TRBV29-1; j_gene: TRBJ2-1; d_gene: TRBD1; abundance: many; CDR3nt: TGCAGCGTGGGACCGGGACAGGGGGCCAATGAGCAGTTCTTC; CDR3aa: CSVGPGQGANEQFF
v_gene: TRBV5-1; j_gene: TRBJ2-1; d_gene: -; abundance: -; CDR3nt: TGCGCCAGCAGCTTGGTGGGTTTCTCCTACAATGAGCAGTTCTTC; CDR3aa: CASSLVGFSYNEQFF
v_gene: TRBV7-2; j_gene: TRBJ1-5; d_gene: -; abundance: few; CDR3nt: TGTGCCAGCAGCTTAACCCAGTATAGCAATCAGCCCCAGCATTTT; CDR3aa: CASSLTQYSNQPQHF
v_gene: TRBV6-1; j_gene: TRBJ2-1; d_gene: TRBD2; abundance: few; CDR3nt: TGTGCCAGCAGATCCCTTATTGCCGGGACTAGCTCGTACAATGAGCAGTTCTTC; CDR3aa: CASRSLIAGTSSYNEQFF
v_gene: TRBV5-1; j_gene: TRBJ2-3; d_gene: -; abundance: few; CDR3nt: TGCGCCAGCACCCTGGGACAGGCGGGGGGAGATACGCAGTATTTT; CDR3aa: CASTLGQAGGDTQYF
v_gene: TRBV6-5; j_gene: TRBJ2-5; d_gene: -; abundance: few; CDR3nt: TGTGCCAGCAGTTACGCGAGAAGTGGAGAGACCCAGTACTTC; CDR3aa: CASSYARSGETQYF
v_gene: TRBV28; j_gene: TRBJ2-7; d_gene: TRBD1; abundance: few; CDR3nt: TGTGCCAGCAGAGACGCCGGGACAGGTTTCGCCGAGCAGTACTTC; CDR3aa: CASRDAGTGFAEQYF
v_gene: TRBV5-4; j_gene: TRBJ2-3; d_gene: -; abundance: -; CDR3nt: TGTGCCAGCAGCTTGGAGGGCGGGGCCGGGGCCGCAGATACGCAGTATTTT; CDR3aa: CASSLEGGAGAADTQYF